One and the same sample provided the 2 T cell receptor beta chains below, sequenced in a study of monozygotic twins with inflammatory bowel disease. TCRdb derives one entry per CDR3 protein from the 5' RACE reads, leaving out DNA. In total, the table holds some 160,000 distinct CDR3 sequences. What was sequenced was blood. The receptor set was obtained from a human donor with ulcerative colitis or Crohn's disease, or a healthy co-twin of an affected twin (not recorded which).

This chain connects TRBV20-1 to TRBJ2-3; the TCRdb call, TRBD2, lacks DNA for checking. The V gene's germline CDR1 is DFQATT and CDR2 SNEGSKA (reference sequence). CDR3 length equals 12 residues. The CDR3 region is CSARRAGDTQYF.

The chain employs TRBV9 and TRBJ2-2; with no DNA, the TCRdb D assignment of TRBD1 cannot be verified. The CDR3 contains 16 residues. Germline CDR1 and CDR2: SGDLS and YYNGEE. The CDR3 sequence: CASSKGPGVDTGELFF.